This is a list of T cell receptor beta chains from one sample in a study of T-cell reconstitution after alpha-beta-depleted transplantation in children. MiXCR, applied by TCRdb to the PCR reads, yields one record per CDR3 protein. This sample has about 98,000 distinct CDR3 sequences, with around 6% found just once. Sequencing was performed on PBMCs, mostly from graft donor cells, taken 60 days after TCRalphabeta/CD19-depleted stem cell transplant. The receptors derive from a female patient younger than 10 who had a stem cell transplant for Fanconi anemia, so the T cells may come from the graft donor. Both conserved end residues are part of each CDR3. The D gene is left open where the match is weak. Clone size is stated in some rows and not others, as once, few, many or a class when expanded.

>many|TRBV10-3|17|.|TRBJ2-3
CAISEFPVGTSTDTQYF
TGTGCCATCAGTGAGTTTCCGGTCGGAACTAGCACAGATACGCAGTATTTT
>few|TRBV6-5|13|.|TRBJ1-4
CASSYLGGEKLFF
TGTGCCAGCAGTTACTTGGGAGGGGAAAAACTGTTTTTT
>many|TRBV12-3/TRBV12-4|14|.|TRBJ1-6
CASSPDGQDSPLHF
TGTGCCAGCAGTCCAGATGGCCAAGATTCACCCCTCCACTTT
>.|TRBV6-5|15|.|TRBJ2-3
CASSYFGGGTDTQYF
TGTGCCAGCAGTTATTTCGGGGGTGGCACAGATACGCAGTATTTT
>.|TRBV10-3|15|TRBD1|TRBJ2-5
CAIRTGTANQETQYF
TGTGCCATCAGGACCGGGACAGCAAACCAAGAGACCCAGTACTTC
>many|TRBV14|15|.|TRBJ2-2
CASSQATGRTGELFF
TGTGCCAGCAGCCAAGCGACAGGGAGGACCGGGGAGCTGTTTTTT
>few|TRBV2|16|TRBD2|TRBJ2-7
CASSEALRLAAYEQYF
TGTGCCAGCAGTGAAGCGCTTCGACTAGCGGCCTACGAGCAGTACTTC
>many|TRBV5-1|13|TRBD2|TRBJ2-5
CASSSSGRETQYF
TGCGCCAGCAGTTCCAGCGGGAGAGAGACCCAGTACTTC
>many|TRBV6-1|16|.|TRBJ2-3
CASSQRQAGVTDTQYF
TGTGCCAGCAGTCAACGACAGGCTGGGGTCACAGATACGCAGTATTTT
>many|TRBV5-1|16|.|TRBJ2-1
CASSLAPLSSYNEQFF
TGCGCCAGCAGCTTGGCACCGTTAAGCTCCTACAATGAGCAGTTCTTC
>many|TRBV29-1|11|.|TRBJ1-1
CSVALGGEAFF
TGCAGCGTTGCCCTAGGGGGTGAAGCTTTCTTT
>few|TRBV12-3/TRBV12-4|15|TRBD2|TRBJ2-5
CASSPVAGGGETQYF
TGTGCCAGCAGTCCTGTAGCGGGAGGGGGGGAGACCCAGTACTTC
>many|TRBV6-5|15|TRBD2|TRBJ2-2
CASSRLAGLTGELFF
TGTGCCAGCAGCAGACTAGCGGGTCTCACCGGGGAGCTGTTTTTT
>many|TRBV28|14|TRBD2|TRBJ2-7
CASSSGGSSYEQYF
TGTGCCAGCAGTTCCGGGGGGTCCTCCTACGAGCAGTACTTC
>many|TRBV6-5|14|.|TRBJ2-1
CASSYRTALNEQFF
TGTGCCAGCAGTTACAGAACAGCCCTAAATGAGCAGTTCTTC